This T cell receptor beta chain was recovered during a study of OX40 agonist ivuxolimab in advanced cancers. Looking at the study overall: With ivuxolimab, an agonistic anti-OX40 (CD134) antibody, patients were treated. Patients received ivuxolimab, an intravenous treatment, every 2 weeks at 0.01 to 10 mg/kg. Overall study findings and caveats: The study observed clonal expansion of CD4+ and CD8+ blood T cells by week 6 at 0.1 to 3.0 mg/kg.

Remarks on this clone: Its specificity is unknown.

Patients were excluded for autoimmune disease history or systemic immunosuppression. Data came from immunoSEQ multiplex PCR; TCRdb stores just in-frame clones and leaves some out. The sample records fewer than 50,000 clones, around 87% being singletons. Germline CDR1 and CDR2: SGHTA and FQGTGA. This CDR3 contains 13 residues. The V gene lost 2 bases and the J gene lost 2 bases, with 7 bases spanning the gap. This sequence was found in an adult with an advanced solid tumor such as melanoma, head and neck, liver or kidney cancer. The chain links TRBV7-3 to TRBJ2-7, with D unclear. The sequences come from CD4+ or CD8+ T cells sorted from blood, collected in a trial of the OX40 agonist ivuxolimab. The CDR3 here is CASSLADTYEQYF. The CDR3 DNA reads as TGTGCCAGCAGCTTAGCGGATACCTACGAGCAGTACTTC.